This TCR beta chain was profiled in a study of T cell responses to AZD1222 COVID-19 vaccine. Study results and caveats: Samples come after the peak T cell response, not at day 14. Females made up more of the donors, who were largely white British, and clonal diversity may have come out too low. Spike-wide coverage was observed for vaccine-associated CD4 TCRs, with dominant responses at 160-218 and 743-854.

The method was immunoSEQ multiplex PCR; TCRdb's version includes in-frame clones alone and lacks a portion of them. The table has under 150,000 clones, about 92% seen once; the top ten hold less than 2%. This clone was detected only once. Its target is not known. V was shortened by 2 bases and J by 2 bases, with 15 bases between the two germline ends. The CDR3 is 16 residues long. Germline CDR1 reads SGDLS; CDR2 reads YYNGEE. The sequence was collected from an adult in good health. This chain connects TRBV9 to TRBJ2-3; D gene unclear. The material sequenced was peripheral blood, taken on day 0 of AZD1222 vaccination. CDR3 nucleotide sequence: TGTGCCAGCAGCGTTAGGGCGGTAATTATCACAGATACGCAGTATTTT. Its protein product is CASSVRAVIITDTQYF.